The T cell receptor (beta chain) described here comes from a study of long-term antiretroviral therapy in people with HIV. At survey level, the immunoSEQ assay was run in its v3.0 version. Clones were sequenced by immunoSEQ multiplex PCR, and TCRdb holds only the in-frame ones, with some missing. The sample records over 8,500 clones, roughly 79% being singletons. Broader study findings: Clones expanded before ART dominated the repertoire at all time points. Comparison with controls showed narrower CDR3 length ranges in HIV repertoires.

Concerning this clone: Antigen unknown.

The CDR3 extends over 11 amino acids. V lost 3 bases, J lost 6 bases, and 6 bases lay in between. Germline CDR1 reads SGHAT; CDR2 reads FQNNGV. There were about 1-11 million cryopreserved PBMC in the samples before DNA extraction. The sample consisted of unsorted PBMCs, taken at the start of antiretroviral therapy, before treatment. This receptor was obtained from a man younger than 40 with HIV. The genes are TRBV11-2 and TRBJ2-7; D is unresolved. In DNA form, the CDR3 reads TGTGCCAGCAGCTTGGCGCTCGAGCAGTACTTC. The encoded protein is CASSLALEQYF.